A selection of T cell receptor beta chains follows, all from one sample in a study of cytomegalovirus exposure and HLA in healthy donors. Generated by immunoSEQ multiplex PCR, the TCRdb table keeps only in-frame clones and is missing some. The data show 200,000 to 250,000 clones, under 95% seen once. Sequencing was performed on PBMCs. The source is a woman aged 18-35 years in good health and CMV-seronegative. Each CDR3 is given with its conserved first and last residue. A D gene is named only where the DNA matches it firmly. Expanded clones are given a class, and other clones once, few, many or no size at all.

TRBJ2-7	TRBV7-6	.	.	15	CASSLGREGTYEQYF	TGTGCCAGCAGCTTAGGGCGGGAAGGGACGTACGAGCAGTACTTC
TRBJ1-5	TRBV2	.	TRBD1	18	CASTRRSRDRVVKQPQHF	TGTGCCAGCACCAGAAGGTCGAGGGACAGGGTGGTAAAACAGCCCCAGCATTTT
TRBJ1-2	TRBV28	.	TRBD1	16	CASSSWVDRGHYGYTF	TGTGCCAGCAGTTCCTGGGTGGACAGGGGACACTATGGCTACACCTTC
TRBJ2-7	TRBV2	.	.	13	CASSDSGSYEQYF	TGTGCCAGCAGTGATTCGGGTTCCTACGAGCAGTACTTC
TRBJ1-2	TRBV9	.	.	12	CASSVERDGYTF	TGTGCCAGCAGCGTAGAGAGGGATGGCTACACCTTC
TRBJ2-3	TRBV5-4	.	TRBD2	15	CASSLGLAGVDTQYF	TGTGCCAGCAGCCTAGGACTAGCGGGAGTGGATACGCAGTATTTT
TRBJ1-4	TRBV5-1	.	TRBD1	15	CASSLRTGSNEKLFF	TGCGCCAGCAGCCTTAGGACAGGGAGTAATGAAAAACTGTTTTTT
TRBJ2-7	TRBV19	.	TRBD2	16	CASSTTFKGLAYEQYF	TGTGCCAGTAGTACAACCTTCAAAGGACTAGCTTACGAGCAGTACTTC
TRBJ1-1	TRBV7-3	.	.	12	CASSPGGTEAFF	TGTGCCAGCAGCCCCGGAGGAACTGAAGCTTTCTTT
TRBJ1-1	TRBV11-2	.	.	15	CASSLAMGRNTEAFF	TGTGCCAGCAGCTTAGCGATGGGGCGGAACACTGAAGCTTTCTTT
TRBJ2-6	TRBV5-6	.	TRBD1	17	CASSSRQGAGGANVLTF	TGTGCCAGCAGCTCAAGACAGGGGGCGGGTGGGGCCAACGTCCTGACTTTC
TRBJ2-1	TRBV9	.	.	17	CASSVALLGIRDNEQFF	TGTGCCAGCAGCGTAGCCCTACTAGGGATTCGCGACAATGAGCAGTTCTTC
TRBJ2-3	TRBV5-1	.	TRBD2	17	CASSGGTSGSSTDTQYF	TGCGCCAGCAGCGGTGGGACTAGCGGGAGCAGCACAGATACGCAGTATTTT
TRBJ1-6	TRBV25-1	.	.	16	CASSGSLTGSHSPLHF	TGTGCCAGCAGCGGATCACTGACAGGTTCCCACTCACCCCTCCACTTT
TRBJ2-5	TRBV5-1	.	.	13	CASSSGGQETQYF	TGCGCCAGCAGCTCGGGCGGGCAAGAGACCCAGTACTTC
TRBJ1-1	TRBV9	.	.	14	CASSVDGGSIEAFF	TGTGCCAGCAGCGTAGATGGGGGGAGTATTGAAGCTTTCTTT
TRBJ1-4	TRBV29-1	once	.	13	CSVPSRTNEKLFF	TGCAGCGTCCCGAGTAGAACTAATGAAAAACTGTTTTTT
TRBJ1-1	TRBV30	.	.	13	CAWSGRASAEAFF	TGTGCCTGGAGCGGACGGGCTAGCGCTGAAGCTTTCTTT
TRBJ2-1	TRBV19	.	TRBD2	13	CASNSGGPGEQFF	TGTGCCAGTAACTCGGGAGGGCCGGGTGAGCAGTTCTTC
TRBJ2-3	TRBV9	.	TRBD2	15	CASSASTSGTDTQYF	TGTGCCAGCAGCGCCTCGACTAGCGGGACGGATACGCAGTATTTT
TRBJ2-1	TRBV5-6	.	.	12	CASSLERGKQFF	TGTGCCAGCAGCTTGGAAAGGGGAAAGCAGTTCTTC
TRBJ1-6	TRBV5-4	.	.	15	CASSFAAQPNSPLHF	TGTGCCAGCAGCTTTGCCGCGCAACCAAATTCACCCCTCCACTTT
TRBJ1-2	TRBV7-8	.	.	16	CASSLVWNRENYGYTF	TGTGCCAGCAGCTTAGTCTGGAACAGGGAAAACTATGGCTACACCTTC
TRBJ2-1	TRBV6-5	.	TRBD2	15	CASSLSGRAPYEQFF	TGTGCCAGCAGCCTTAGCGGGAGGGCCCCCTATGAGCAGTTCTTC
TRBJ2-1	TRBV23-1	.	TRBD2	18	CASSQPLAGQSSYNEQFF	TGCGCCAGCAGTCAACCCTTAGCGGGACAAAGCTCCTACAATGAGCAGTTCTTC